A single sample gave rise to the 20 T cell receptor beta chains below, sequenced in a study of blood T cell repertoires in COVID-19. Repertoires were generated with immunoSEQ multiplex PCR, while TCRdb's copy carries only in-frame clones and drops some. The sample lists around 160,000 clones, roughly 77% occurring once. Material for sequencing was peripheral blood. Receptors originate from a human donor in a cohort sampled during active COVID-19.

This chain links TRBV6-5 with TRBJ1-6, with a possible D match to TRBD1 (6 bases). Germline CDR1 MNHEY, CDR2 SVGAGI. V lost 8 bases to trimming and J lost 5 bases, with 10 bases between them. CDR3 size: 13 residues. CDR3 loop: CASQGFNNSPLHF. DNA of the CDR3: TGTGCCAGCCAGGGGTTCAATAATTCACCCCTCCACTTT.

The CDR3 DNA is TGTGCCAGCAGCCAAGGGGGAGGGTCTTACTCTGGAAACACCATATATTTT. This translates into CASSQGGGSYSGNTIYF. This chain joins TRBV3-1 (or the pseudogene TRBV3-2) and TRBJ1-3; D remains unclear. The CDR3 loop spans 17 amino acids. CDR1 is LGHDT and CDR2 is YNNKEL in the germline V gene (reference sequence). Trimming cost V 1 base and J 0 bases, with 13 bases left between them.

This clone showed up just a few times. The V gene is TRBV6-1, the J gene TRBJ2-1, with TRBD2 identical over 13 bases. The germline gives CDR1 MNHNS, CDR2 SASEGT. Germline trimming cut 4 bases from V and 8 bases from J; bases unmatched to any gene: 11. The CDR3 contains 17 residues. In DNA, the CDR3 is TGTGCCAGCAGTGCCCCTACTAGCGGGAGGGCCGGGGATGAGCAGTTCTTC. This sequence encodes CASSAPTSGRAGDEQFF.

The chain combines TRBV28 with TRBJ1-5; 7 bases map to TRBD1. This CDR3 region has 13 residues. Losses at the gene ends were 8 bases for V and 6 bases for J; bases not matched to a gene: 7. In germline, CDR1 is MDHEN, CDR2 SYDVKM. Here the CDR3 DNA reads TGTGCCAGCGGAGTACAGGGGACTCAGCCCCAGCATTTT. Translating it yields CASGVQGTQPQHF.

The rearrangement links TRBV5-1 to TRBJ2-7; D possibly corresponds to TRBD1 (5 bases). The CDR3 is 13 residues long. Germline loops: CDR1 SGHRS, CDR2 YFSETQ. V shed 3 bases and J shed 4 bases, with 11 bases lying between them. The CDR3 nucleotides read TGCGCCAGCAGCTCGCAGGGTGGATACGAGCAGTACTTC. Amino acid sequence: CASSSQGGYEQYF.

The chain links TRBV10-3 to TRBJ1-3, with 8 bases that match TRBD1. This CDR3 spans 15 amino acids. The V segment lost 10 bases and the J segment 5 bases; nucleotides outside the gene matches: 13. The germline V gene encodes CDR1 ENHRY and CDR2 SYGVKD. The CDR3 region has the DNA TGTGCCACCGAACCAACGGGACAGGTTAGAAACACCATATATTTT. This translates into CATEPTGQVRNTIYF.

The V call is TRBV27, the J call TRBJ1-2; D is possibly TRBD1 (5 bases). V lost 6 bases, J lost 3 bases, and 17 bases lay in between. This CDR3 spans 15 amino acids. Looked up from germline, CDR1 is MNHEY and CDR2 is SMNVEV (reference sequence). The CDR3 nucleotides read TGTGCCAGCAGCCTGTCCTCTCCCAGGGACTATGGCTACACCTTC. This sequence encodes CASSLSSPRDYGYTF.

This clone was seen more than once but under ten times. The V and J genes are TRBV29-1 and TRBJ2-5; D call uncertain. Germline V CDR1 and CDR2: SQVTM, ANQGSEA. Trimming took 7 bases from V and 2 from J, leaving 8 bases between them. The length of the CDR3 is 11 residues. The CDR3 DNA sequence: TGCAGCGGGGCCTATCAAGAGACCCAGTACTTC. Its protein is CSGAYQETQYF. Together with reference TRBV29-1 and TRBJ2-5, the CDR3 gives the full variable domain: SAVISQKPSRDICQRGTSLTIQCQVDSQVTMMFWYRQQPGQSLTLIATANQGSEATYESGFVIDKFPISRPNLTFSTLTVSNMSPEDSSIYLCSGAYQETQYFGPGTRLLVL.

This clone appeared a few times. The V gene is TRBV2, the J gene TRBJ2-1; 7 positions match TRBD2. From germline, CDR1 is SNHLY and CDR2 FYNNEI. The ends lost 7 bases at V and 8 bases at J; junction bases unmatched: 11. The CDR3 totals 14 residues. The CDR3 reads CASMRESPSDEQFF. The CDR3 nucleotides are TGTGCCAGCATGCGGGAGTCCCCGTCGGATGAGCAGTTCTTC. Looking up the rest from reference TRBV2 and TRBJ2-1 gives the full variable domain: EPEVTQTPSHQVTQMGQEVILRCVPISNHLYFYWYRQILGQKVEFLVSFYNNEISEKSEIFDDQFSVERPDGSNFTLKIRSTKLEDSAMYFCASMRESPSDEQFFGPGTRLTVL.

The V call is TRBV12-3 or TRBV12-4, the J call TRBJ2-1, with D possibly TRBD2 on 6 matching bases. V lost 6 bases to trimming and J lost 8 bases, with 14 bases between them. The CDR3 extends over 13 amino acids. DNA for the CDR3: TGTGCCAGCAGCAGAGGGTGGGAGGATGAGCAGTTCTTC. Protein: CASSRGWEDEQFF.

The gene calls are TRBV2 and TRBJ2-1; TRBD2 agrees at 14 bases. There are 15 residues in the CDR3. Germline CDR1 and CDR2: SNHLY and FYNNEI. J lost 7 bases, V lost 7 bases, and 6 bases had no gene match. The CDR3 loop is CASTWGTSGSNEQFF. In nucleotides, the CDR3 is TGTGCCAGCACTTGGGGGACTAGCGGGAGTAATGAGCAGTTCTTC.

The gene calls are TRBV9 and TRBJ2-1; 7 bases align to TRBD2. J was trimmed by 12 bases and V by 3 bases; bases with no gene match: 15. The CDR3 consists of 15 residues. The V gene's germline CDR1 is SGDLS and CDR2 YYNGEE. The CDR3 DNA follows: TGTGCCAGCAGCGCAACTCGTGGCGTAACGGGGGGGCAGTTCTTC. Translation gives CASSATRGVTGGQFF.

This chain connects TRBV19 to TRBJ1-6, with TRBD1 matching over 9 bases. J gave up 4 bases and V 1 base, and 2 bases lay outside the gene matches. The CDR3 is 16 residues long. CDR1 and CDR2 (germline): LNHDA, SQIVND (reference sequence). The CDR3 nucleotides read TGTGCCAGTAGTATAGTGGACAGGGGATATAATTCACCCCTCCACTTT. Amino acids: CASSIVDRGYNSPLHF.

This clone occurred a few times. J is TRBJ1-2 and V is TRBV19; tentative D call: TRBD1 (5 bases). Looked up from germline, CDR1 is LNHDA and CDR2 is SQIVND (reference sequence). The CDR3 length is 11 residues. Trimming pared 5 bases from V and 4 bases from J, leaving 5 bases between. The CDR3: CASSQGYGYTF. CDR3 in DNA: TGTGCCAGTAGTCAGGGCTATGGCTACACCTTC.

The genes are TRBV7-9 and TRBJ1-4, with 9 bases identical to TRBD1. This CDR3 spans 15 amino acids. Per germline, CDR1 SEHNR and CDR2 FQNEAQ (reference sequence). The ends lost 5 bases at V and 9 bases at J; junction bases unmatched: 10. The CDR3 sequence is CASSGRTGDTKKLFF. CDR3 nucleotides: TGTGCCAGCAGCGGCAGGACAGGGGACACGAAAAAACTGTTTTTT.

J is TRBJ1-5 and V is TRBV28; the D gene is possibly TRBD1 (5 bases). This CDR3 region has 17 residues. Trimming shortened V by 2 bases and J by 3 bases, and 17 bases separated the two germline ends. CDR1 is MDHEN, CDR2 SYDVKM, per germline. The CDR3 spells CASSLNRGVGANQPQHF. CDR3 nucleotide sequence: TGTGCCAGCAGTTTAAATCGCGGGGTTGGGGCCAATCAGCCCCAGCATTTT. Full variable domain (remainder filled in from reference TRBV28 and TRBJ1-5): DVKVTQSSRYLVKRTGEKVFLECVQDMDHENMFWYRQDPGLGLRLIYFSYDVKMKEKGDIPEGYSVSREKKERFSLILESASTNQTSMYLCASSLNRGVGANQPQHFGDGTRLSIL.

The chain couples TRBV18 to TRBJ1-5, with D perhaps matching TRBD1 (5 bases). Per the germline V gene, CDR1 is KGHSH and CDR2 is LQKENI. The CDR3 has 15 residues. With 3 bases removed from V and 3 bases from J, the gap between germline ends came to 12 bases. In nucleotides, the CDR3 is TGTGCCAGCTCACCGGGGGGGTCTCCCAATCAGCCCCAGCATTTT. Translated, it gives CASSPGGSPNQPQHF.

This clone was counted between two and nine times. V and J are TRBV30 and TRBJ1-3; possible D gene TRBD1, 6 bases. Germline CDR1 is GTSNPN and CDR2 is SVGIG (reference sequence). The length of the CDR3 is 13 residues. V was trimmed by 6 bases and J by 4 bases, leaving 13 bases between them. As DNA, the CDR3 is TGTGCCTGTAATCAGGGGAACGGAAACACCATATATTTT. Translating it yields CACNQGNGNTIYF.

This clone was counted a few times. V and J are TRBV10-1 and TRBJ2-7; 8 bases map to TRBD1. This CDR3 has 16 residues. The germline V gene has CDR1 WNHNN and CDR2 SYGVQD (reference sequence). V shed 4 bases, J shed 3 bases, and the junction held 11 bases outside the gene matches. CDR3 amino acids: CASSGSGTGIFYEQYF. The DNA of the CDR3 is TGCGCCAGCAGTGGCTCTGGGACAGGAATCTTCTACGAGCAGTACTTC.

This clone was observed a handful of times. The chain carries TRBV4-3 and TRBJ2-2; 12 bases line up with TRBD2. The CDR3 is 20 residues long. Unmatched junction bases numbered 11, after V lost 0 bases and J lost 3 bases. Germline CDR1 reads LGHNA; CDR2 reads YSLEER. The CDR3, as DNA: TGCGCCAGCAGCCAAGACTGGCTAGCGGGGGGGCTAGGCGACACCGGGGAGCTGTTTTTT. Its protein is CASSQDWLAGGLGDTGELFF.